The next 21 T cell receptor beta chains were all read from a single sample in a study of cytomegalovirus exposure and HLA in healthy donors. TCRdb keeps only in-frame clones here, not all; method: immunoSEQ multiplex PCR. The data contain about 98,000 clones, about 90% of them singletons. The specimen was PBMCs. The receptors derive from a man aged 18 to 30 in good health and CMV-seropositive.

This clone occurred a few times. The rearrangement joins TRBV7-2 to TRBJ1-1; tentatively, D is TRBD1 (6 bases). V lost 6 bases to trimming and J lost 8 bases, with 16 bases between them. Germline V gene sequence: CDR1 SGHTA, CDR2 FQGNSA. The length of the CDR3 is 13 residues. The CDR3 region has the DNA TGTGCCAGCAGATCTCGAGGGGGAGAAGAAGCTTTCTTT. This encodes CASRSRGGEEAFF. Supplemented by reference TRBV7-2 and TRBJ1-1, the full variable domain reads GAGVSQSPSNKVTEKGKDVELRCDPISGHTALYWYRQSLGQGLEFLIYFQGNSAPDKSGLPSDRFSAERTGGSVSTLTIQRTQQEDSAVYLCASRSRGGEEAFFGQGTRLTVV.

The CDR3 coding sequence is TGTGCCAGCAGGGGGACAGCCTCTGGAAACACCATATATTTT. The encoded protein is CASRGTASGNTIYF. This rearrangement joins TRBV6-5 to TRBJ1-3; 7 bases agree with TRBD1. V gave up 6 bases and J gave up 0 bases; unmatched junction bases: 2. The length of the CDR3 is 14 residues. Germline loops: CDR1 MNHEY, CDR2 SVGAGI.

J is TRBJ2-1 and V is TRBV27, with 8 bases that match TRBD2. In germline, CDR1 is MNHEY, CDR2 SMNVEV (reference sequence). This CDR3 is 17 amino acids long. V lost 0 bases and J lost 5; bases outside the gene matches: 9. DNA of the CDR3: TGTGCCAGCAGTTTATCGTTAAGGCGGGAGGCTCACAATGAGCAGTTCTTC. As protein: CASSLSLRREAHNEQFF.

V usage is TRBV23-1 and J usage is TRBJ2-4, with 7 bases lining up with TRBD1. TRBV23-1 has ORF status, its function being uncertain. The length of the CDR3 is 18 residues. J gave up 0 bases and V 6 bases, and 14 bases lay outside the gene matches. The CDR3 region has the DNA TGCGCCAGCAGCCGCAGGGACAGATATTCACTAGCCAAAAACATTCAGTACTTC. As protein: CASSRRDRYSLAKNIQYF.

The chain joins TRBV7-2 to TRBJ2-7; 8 positions agree with TRBD2. The CDR3 is made up of 14 amino acids. Germline V gene lookup returns CDR1 SGHTA and CDR2 FQGNSA. V was clipped by 5 bases and J by 6 bases; unmatched bases: 9. CDR3: CASSHGTRGVEQYF. CDR3 DNA: TGTGCCAGCAGCCATGGGACTAGGGGGGTCGAGCAGTACTTC.

J is TRBJ2-3 and V is TRBV10-3, with 10 bases lining up with TRBD2. V trimming: 3 bases; J trimming: 0 bases; junction bases outside the gene matches: 9. The CDR3 length is 18 residues. The V gene's germline CDR1 is ENHRY and CDR2 SYGVKD. The CDR3 DNA is TGTGCCATCAGTGATATGCTAGCGGGAGACCCTAGCACAGATACGCAGTATTTT. Its protein is CAISDMLAGDPSTDTQYF.

The chain employs TRBV5-1 and TRBJ2-3; a possible D gene is TRBD1 (5 bases). The CDR3 length is 14 residues. Germline CDR1 is SGHRS and CDR2 is YFSETQ. V shed 0 bases and J shed 8 bases, with 13 bases lying between them. The CDR3 region has the DNA TGCGCCAGCAGCTTGGCTGTCAGGGAAGGTACGCAGTATTTT. Amino acids: CASSLAVREGTQYF.

This chain connects TRBV18 to TRBJ2-5; D is undetermined. This CDR3 contains 14 residues. CDR1 KGHSH and CDR2 LQKENI come from the germline V gene. Trimming pared 2 bases from V and 0 bases from J, leaving 7 bases between. The CDR3 region has the DNA TGTGCCAGCTCACCAGTGGCCAACCAAGAGACCCAGTACTTC. Protein sequence: CASSPVANQETQYF.

The V call is TRBV25-1, the J call TRBJ1-5; D might be TRBD1 (6 bases). The CDR3 length is 18 residues. The V and J ends lost 11 bases and 0 bases respectively, with 26 bases between them. Germline V gene data show CDR1 as MGHDK and CDR2 as SYGVNS. This CDR3 reads CAPWGGRGGWASNQPQHF. The CDR3 DNA reads TGTGCCCCATGGGGGGGGCGCGGGGGGTGGGCTAGCAATCAGCCCCAGCATTTT.

The V call is TRBV19, the J call TRBJ2-4; D perhaps matches TRBD1 (6 bases). The germline V gene encodes CDR1 LNHDA and CDR2 SQIVND (reference sequence). The CDR3 is 13 residues long. Trimming pared 2 bases from V and 5 bases from J, leaving 7 bases between. CDR3 sequence reads: CASSIRTENIQYF. CDR3 coding DNA: TGTGCCAGTAGTATAAGGACAGAAAACATTCAGTACTTC.

In nucleotides, the CDR3 is TGCGCCAGCAGCTTAACCGGGACAGGGAGCTCCTACGAGCAGTACTTC. Its translation: CASSLTGTGSSYEQYF. The rearrangement joins TRBV5-1 to TRBJ2-7, with 9 bases fitting TRBD1. Germline CDR1 SGHRS, CDR2 YFSETQ. The CDR3 consists of 16 residues. Germline trimming cut 2 bases from V and 0 bases from J; bases unmatched to any gene: 6.

V gene TRBV5-1 combines with J gene TRBJ2-7; 9 bases are a match to TRBD1. Germline trimming cut 0 bases from V and 4 bases from J; bases unmatched to any gene: 2. Looked up from germline, CDR1 is SGHRS and CDR2 is YFSETQ. CDR3 size: 14 residues. This chain's CDR3 is CASSLGQGDYEQYF. CDR3 nucleotides: TGCGCCAGCAGCTTGGGACAGGGGGATTACGAGCAGTACTTC.

This chain connects TRBV9 to TRBJ2-7; 8 bases line up with TRBD2. The germline gives CDR1 SGDLS, CDR2 YYNGEE. The CDR3 totals 13 residues. J lost 7 bases, V lost 3 bases, and 6 bases had no gene match. The CDR3 is CASSGGLVDEQYF. CDR3 DNA: TGTGCCAGCAGCGGGGGACTAGTTGATGAGCAGTACTTC.

The chain links TRBV7-9 to TRBJ2-5; 7 nucleotides match TRBD2. CDR3 size: 14 residues. Germline CDR1 is SEHNR and CDR2 is FQNEAQ (reference sequence). The trim removed 3 bases at V and 2 bases at J, leaving 3 bases unmatched. CDR3 DNA sequence: TGTGCCAGCAGCTTGGCGGGGGTGCAAGAGACCCAGTACTTC. Translated: CASSLAGVQETQYF. The full variable domain, completed using reference TRBV7-9 and TRBJ2-5, is DTGVSQNPRHKITKRGQNVTFRCDPISEHNRLYWYRQTLGQGPEFLTYFQNEAQLEKSRLLSDRFSAERPKGSFSTLEIQRTEQGDSAMYLCASSLAGVQETQYFGPGTRLLVL.

The genes are TRBV7-9 and TRBJ2-1, with 7 bases fitting TRBD2. CDR3 length equals 16 residues. Germline CDR1 SEHNR, CDR2 FQNEAQ (reference sequence). V dropped 2 bases and J dropped 1; count of bases not matched to a gene: 5. CDR3 in DNA: TGTGCCAGCAGCTTACTAAGCGGGGCATCCTACAATGAGCAGTTCTTC. Translation gives CASSLLSGASYNEQFF.

The V call is TRBV19, the J call TRBJ1-2, with TRBD1 matching over 10 bases. Germline CDR1 is LNHDA and CDR2 is SQIVND (reference sequence). V shed 1 base and J 5 bases; nucleotides not matched to a gene: 4. CDR3 length equals 15 residues. CDR3 nucleotide sequence: TGTGCCAGTAGTATAGGGGGGACAGGGGTGTATGGCTACACCTTC. Translation: CASSIGGTGVYGYTF.

The chain recombines TRBV7-2 with TRBJ2-5; TRBD2 is a possible D gene (5 bases). The CDR3 spans 15 residues. Germline V gene sequence: CDR1 SGHTA, CDR2 FQGNSA. The V end lost 3 bases, the J end lost 4 bases, and 15 bases lay between the germline ends. CDR3 DNA sequence: TGTGCCAGCAGCTTTTTCGGACTTTCTGCAGAGACCCAGTACTTC. Translating gives CASSFFGLSAETQYF.

The V gene is TRBV6-6, the J gene TRBJ2-5; 13 positions match TRBD2. V lost 6 bases and J lost 5; bases outside the gene matches: 9. The germline CDR1 and CDR2 sequences are MNHNY and SVGAGI (reference sequence). The CDR3 runs 16 residues. CDR3 nucleotides: TGTGCCAGCAGGAAAACTAGCGGGAGGGCCAGGGAGACCCAGTACTTC. It specifies CASRKTSGRARETQYF.

V usage is TRBV6-5 and J usage is TRBJ2-2; D gene ambiguous. Trimming took 10 bases from V and 6 from J, leaving 6 bases between them. CDR1 and CDR2 from the germline V gene are MNHEY and SVGAGI. There are 10 residues in the CDR3. CDR3 coding DNA: TGTGCCACTAGGTCCGGGGAGCTGTTTTTT. Protein sequence: CATRSGELFF.

The rearrangement joins TRBV6-6 to TRBJ1-4; D not resolved. The V end lost 2 bases, the J end lost 7 bases, and 11 bases lay between the germline ends. The CDR3 length is 14 residues. Germline V gene data show CDR1 as MNHNY and CDR2 as SVGAGI (reference sequence). CDR3: CASSYGNRGEKLFF. The CDR3 coding sequence is TGTGCCAGCAGTTACGGAAACCGGGGTGAAAAACTGTTTTTT.

V gene TRBV5-6 combines with J gene TRBJ1-5, with TRBD1 matching 7 bases. This CDR3 has 14 residues. Looked up from germline, CDR1 is SGHDT and CDR2 is YYEEEE. The junction had 4 bases not matched to a gene; V was cut back by 3 bases and J by 4 bases. The CDR3 DNA follows: TGTGCCAGCAGCTGGACAGGAGGAAATCAGCCCCAGCATTTT. Its translation is CASSWTGGNQPQHF.